The clone carrying this T cell receptor beta chain has only one observation. The data stem from a study of blood T cell repertoires in COVID-19. Study-wide context: Samples taken during acute and convalescent COVID-19 were collected in the United States, Italy and Spain. The cDNA or gDNA used as material had been derived from T cells, B-cell-depleted T cells, or PBMCs.

The germline gives CDR1 KGHSH, CDR2 LQKENI. CDR3 length: 14 residues. After removal of 6 bases from V and 2 bases from J, the junction contained 6 bases not matched to a gene. Original processing methods: Reference gene primer amplification in the assay estimated nucleated cell counts. Sequencing used immunoSEQ multiplex PCR; TCRdb keeps in-frame clones, though not all of them. That table gives V, J and clone size, and the DNA gave D and trimming. The table lists about 63,000 clones, around 84% of them singletons. What was sequenced was peripheral blood. This chain links TRBV18 with TRBJ2-7, with 8 bases fitting TRBD1. This sequence was found in a human donor in a cohort sampled during active COVID-19. The CDR3 nucleotides are TGTGCCAGCTCCCCTGGACAGGGAGCCTACGAGCAGTACTTC. Translated: CASSPGQGAYEQYF.